This entry features one T cell receptor beta chain sequence. The CDR3 contains 15 residues. CDR1 SQVTM and CDR2 ANQGSEA come from the germline V gene. Trimming stripped 3 bases from V and 7 bases from J, with 21 bases between. The PCR contained 60 Vbeta and 13 Jbeta primers. Only in-frame clones appear in the TCRdb table, and some are missing; sequencing was by immunoSEQ multiplex PCR. Here the sample spans about 170,000 clones, around 80% being singletons. The entry originates in a study of cytomegalovirus exposure and HLA in healthy donors. J is TRBJ1-2 and V is TRBV29-1, with unresolved D. The sequencing sample was made of PBMCs. This TCR was recovered from a man aged 25-45 years in good health and CMV-seropositive. The CDR3 DNA is TGCAGCGTTGATGAGGTTTTGTGGTACGACCTTGGCTACACCTTC. It encodes CSVDEVLWYDLGYTF. Variable domain in full (rest from reference TRBV29-1 and TRBJ1-2): SAVISQKPSRDICQRGTSLTIQCQVDSQVTMMFWYRQQPGQSLTLIATANQGSEATYESGFVIDKFPISRPNLTFSTLTVSNMSPEDSSIYLCSVDEVLWYDLGYTFGSGTRLTVV.